This T cell receptor beta chain is drawn from a study of control samples from healthy donors and cancer patients. The assay was immunoSEQ multiplex PCR, and TCRdb's table has in-frame clones only and misses some. The repertoire holds about 180,000 clones, with 85% to 90% as singletons. Germline V CDR1 and CDR2: SGHRS, YFSETQ. Trimming stripped 4 bases from V and 4 bases from J, with 21 bases between. This CDR3 comprises 17 residues. The receptor was isolated from a woman between 45 and 65 years old in good health. The V call is TRBV5-1, the J call TRBJ1-3; no definite D call. The source material was blood. Written as DNA, the CDR3 is TGCGCCAGCAGCCCAACCGGTTTAAGGGTTTCAGGAAACACCATATATTTT. It encodes CASSPTGLRVSGNTIYF. Variable domain in full (rest from reference TRBV5-1 and TRBJ1-3): KAGVTQTPRYLIKTRGQQVTLSCSPISGHRSVSWYQQTPGQGLQFLFEYFSETQRNKGNFPGRFSGRQFSNSRSEMNVSTLELGDSALYLCASSPTGLRVSGNTIYFGEGSWLTVV.